The T cell receptor beta chain under discussion was sequenced for a study of blood T cell repertoires in COVID-19. Per the authors' pipeline: The assay estimated nucleated cells by amplifying reference gene primers. The assay was immunoSEQ multiplex PCR, and TCRdb's table has in-frame clones only and misses some. That table gives V, J and clone size, and the DNA gave D and trimming. The repertoire holds hundreds of thousands of clones, with more than 70% as singletons. The sample comprised peripheral blood. This TCR was sampled from an elderly woman with COVID-19, enrolled during active disease.

In nucleotides, the CDR3 is TGTGCCAGCAGCTTAGTTCGGTTGAACACCGGGGAGCTGTTTTTT. Its translation is CASSLVRLNTGELFF. This rearrangement joins TRBV7-2 to TRBJ2-2; D unclear. In germline, CDR1 is SGHTA, CDR2 FQGNSA. Trimming took 1 base from V and 1 from J, leaving 7 bases between them. This CDR3 is built from 15 residues.